This is a list of T cell receptor beta chains from one sample in a study of T cells in Graves' hyperthyroidism and ophthalmopathy. TCRdb re-analysed the multiplex PCR reads in MiXCR, keeping a single row per CDR3 protein. Of fewer than 900,000 distinct CDR3 sequences in the sample, about 15% were seen once. Sequencing was carried out using blood. All receptors come from a man aged 18 to 29 with Graves' hyperthyroidism. CDR3s include the opening cysteine and the closing phenylalanine or tryptophan. Each record gives: J gene, V gene, clone size, D gene, CDR3 protein, CDR3 DNA. D genes are given only for firm matches. The size of a clone is reported for some rows only, either as once, few or many, or as a class for expanded clones.

J gene: TRBJ2-1; V gene: TRBV19; clone size: -; D gene: TRBD2; CDR3 protein: CASKRGTSGYNEQFF; CDR3 DNA: TGTGCCAGTAAGAGAGGGACTAGCGGTTACAATGAGCAGTTCTTC
J gene: TRBJ1-1; V gene: TRBV6-1; clone size: -; D gene: -; CDR3 protein: CASRPEATEAFF; CDR3 DNA: TGTGCCAGCAGACCGGAGGCCACTGAAGCTTTCTTT
J gene: TRBJ2-7; V gene: TRBV6-5; clone size: few; D gene: -; CDR3 protein: CASSFVGGSHEQYF; CDR3 DNA: TGTGCCAGCAGTTTCGTGGGGGGCAGCCACGAGCAGTACTTC
J gene: TRBJ1-1; V gene: TRBV9; clone size: -; D gene: -; CDR3 protein: CASSVDAGMNTEAFF; CDR3 DNA: TGTGCCAGCAGCGTAGACGCTGGGATGAACACTGAAGCTTTCTTT
J gene: TRBJ2-2; V gene: TRBV2; clone size: -; D gene: TRBD1; CDR3 protein: CASSRTGVNTGELFF; CDR3 DNA: TGTGCCAGCAGTCGGACAGGGGTCAACACCGGGGAGCTGTTTTTT
J gene: TRBJ1-4; V gene: TRBV20-1; clone size: few; D gene: -; CDR3 protein: CSATRGPRVAEKLFF; CDR3 DNA: TGCAGTGCTACTAGGGGACCCAGGGTGGCTGAAAAACTGTTTTTT
J gene: TRBJ2-7; V gene: TRBV3-1; clone size: -; D gene: -; CDR3 protein: CASSPPTGNPSYEQYF; CDR3 DNA: TGTGCCAGCAGCCCTCCGACAGGCAATCCCTCCTACGAGCAGTACTTC
J gene: TRBJ2-5; V gene: TRBV4-1; clone size: -; D gene: TRBD2; CDR3 protein: CASSQVGLAGAGETQYF; CDR3 DNA: TGCGCCAGCAGCCAAGTTGGACTAGCGGGAGCGGGAGAGACCCAGTACTTC
J gene: TRBJ2-3; V gene: TRBV29-1; clone size: many; D gene: -; CDR3 protein: CSVDRGARLTDTQYF; CDR3 DNA: TGCAGCGTTGATAGGGGCGCACGGCTCACAGATACGCAGTATTTT
J gene: TRBJ2-7; V gene: TRBV20-1; clone size: few; D gene: -; CDR3 protein: CSARDGSTGDNYEQHF; CDR3 DNA: TGCAGTGCTAGAGATGGGTCAACAGGAGATAACTACGAGCAGCACTTC
J gene: TRBJ2-7; V gene: TRBV28; clone size: many; D gene: TRBD2; CDR3 protein: CASSPLTSGSLYEQYF; CDR3 DNA: TGTGCCAGCAGTCCCCTGACTAGCGGGAGCCTCTACGAGCAGTACTTC
J gene: TRBJ1-1; V gene: TRBV18; clone size: many; D gene: -; CDR3 protein: CASSPGPSGVNTEAFF; CDR3 DNA: TGTGCCAGCTCACCGGGGCCCTCTGGGGTCAACACTGAAGCTTTCTTT
J gene: TRBJ2-7; V gene: TRBV28; clone size: many; D gene: TRBD2; CDR3 protein: CASSSIFGRLKTSGMTNEQYF; CDR3 DNA: TGTGCCAGCAGCTCCATCTTTGGCCGTCTCAAGACTAGCGGGATGACTAACGAGCAGTACTTC
J gene: TRBJ1-5; V gene: TRBV28; clone size: many; D gene: -; CDR3 protein: CASRGTGRDQPQHF; CDR3 DNA: TGTGCCAGCAGGGGTACAGGGCGGGATCAGCCCCAGCATTTT
J gene: TRBJ2-7; V gene: TRBV29-1; clone size: -; D gene: TRBD2; CDR3 protein: CSVRTSGSNSFYEQYF; CDR3 DNA: TGCAGCGTGAGGACTAGCGGGAGCAATTCTTTTTACGAGCAGTACTTC
J gene: TRBJ2-7; V gene: TRBV6-1; clone size: -; D gene: TRBD2; CDR3 protein: CASAATSGRTYEQYF; CDR3 DNA: TGTGCCAGCGCCGCCACTAGCGGGAGAACCTACGAGCAGTACTTC
J gene: TRBJ2-7; V gene: TRBV7-2; clone size: few; D gene: -; CDR3 protein: CASSQPQGYEQYF; CDR3 DNA: TGTGCCAGCAGCCAGCCCCAGGGGTACGAGCAGTACTTC
J gene: TRBJ2-2; V gene: TRBV27; clone size: few; D gene: TRBD2; CDR3 protein: CASSPLAGGPRTGELFF; CDR3 DNA: TGTGCCAGCAGTCCGCTAGCGGGAGGGCCACGTACCGGGGAGCTGTTTTTT
J gene: TRBJ1-1; V gene: TRBV28; clone size: -; D gene: -; CDR3 protein: CASSLAGPEEAFF; CDR3 DNA: TGTGCCAGCAGTTTAGCGGGCCCCGAAGAAGCTTTCTTT
J gene: TRBJ1-1; V gene: TRBV7-9; clone size: -; D gene: -; CDR3 protein: CASSLGGEWGFLQRGTEAFF; CDR3 DNA: TGTGCCAGCAGCTTAGGTGGGGAGTGGGGGTTTCTTCAGAGGGGCACTGAAGCTTTCTTT
J gene: TRBJ2-7; V gene: TRBV29-1; clone size: few; D gene: -; CDR3 protein: CSAATVPYEQYF; CDR3 DNA: TGCAGCGCGGCGACGGTACCCTACGAGCAGTACTTC
J gene: TRBJ2-3; V gene: TRBV28; clone size: many; D gene: -; CDR3 protein: CASSFSLDSDTQYF; CDR3 DNA: TGTGCCAGCAGTTTTTCTCTCGACTCAGATACGCAGTATTTT
J gene: TRBJ2-5; V gene: TRBV4-2; clone size: few; D gene: TRBD2; CDR3 protein: CASSQAQASGSQETQYF; CDR3 DNA: TGTGCCAGCAGCCAAGCTCAGGCTAGCGGGAGCCAAGAGACCCAGTACTTC
J gene: TRBJ2-2; V gene: TRBV13; clone size: many; D gene: -; CDR3 protein: CASRSTRSGDTGELFF; CDR3 DNA: TGTGCCAGCAGATCGACCCGATCGGGAGACACCGGGGAGCTGTTTTTT
J gene: TRBJ2-6; V gene: TRBV10-1; clone size: few; D gene: TRBD2; CDR3 protein: CASSPRAGETGANVLTF; CDR3 DNA: TGCGCCAGCAGCCCAAGGGCGGGAGAAACTGGGGCCAACGTCCTGACTTTC
J gene: TRBJ1-2; V gene: TRBV12-3/TRBV12-4; clone size: many; D gene: TRBD1; CDR3 protein: CASSPGQGDVYGYTF; CDR3 DNA: TGTGCCAGCAGCCCTGGACAGGGCGACGTCTATGGCTACACCTTC
J gene: TRBJ2-3; V gene: TRBV7-6; clone size: few; D gene: -; CDR3 protein: CASSPWVGTDTQYF; CDR3 DNA: TGTGCCAGCAGCCCATGGGTGGGCACAGATACGCAGTATTTT
J gene: TRBJ2-5; V gene: TRBV27; clone size: -; D gene: -; CDR3 protein: CASSLGGSWETQYF; CDR3 DNA: TGTGCCAGCAGTTTAGGAGGGTCTTGGGAGACCCAGTACTTC
J gene: TRBJ1-4; V gene: TRBV2; clone size: many; D gene: -; CDR3 protein: CASSQRQGNYEKLFF; CDR3 DNA: TGTGCCAGCAGTCAACGTCAAGGGAATTATGAAAAACTGTTTTTT
J gene: TRBJ2-7; V gene: TRBV4-3; clone size: few; D gene: -; CDR3 protein: CASSQERRSYEQYF; CDR3 DNA: TGCGCCAGCAGCCAAGAAAGGAGGAGCTACGAGCAGTACTTC
J gene: TRBJ2-1; V gene: TRBV5-1; clone size: few; D gene: -; CDR3 protein: CASSALPADNEQFF; CDR3 DNA: TGCGCCAGCAGCGCCCTCCCAGCGGACAATGAGCAGTTCTTC
J gene: TRBJ1-6; V gene: TRBV12-3/TRBV12-4; clone size: few; D gene: -; CDR3 protein: CASSRARNSPLHF; CDR3 DNA: TGTGCCAGCTCCCGGGCTAGGAATTCACCCCTCCACTTT
J gene: TRBJ1-6; V gene: TRBV9; clone size: -; D gene: -; CDR3 protein: CASSVVFNSPLHF; CDR3 DNA: TGTGCCAGCAGCGTAGTGTTCAATTCACCCCTCCACTTT
J gene: TRBJ2-1; V gene: TRBV19; clone size: -; D gene: -; CDR3 protein: CASSILALSNEQFF; CDR3 DNA: TGTGCCAGTAGTATATTAGCCCTATCCAATGAGCAGTTCTTC
J gene: TRBJ2-1; V gene: TRBV2; clone size: few; D gene: TRBD2; CDR3 protein: CASSEHSGRGNEQFF; CDR3 DNA: TGTGCCAGCAGTGAACATAGCGGGAGAGGCAATGAGCAGTTCTTC
J gene: TRBJ2-7; V gene: TRBV9; clone size: many; D gene: TRBD2; CDR3 protein: CASSEASGSYEQYF; CDR3 DNA: TGTGCCAGCAGCGAGGCTAGCGGGAGTTACGAGCAGTACTTC
J gene: TRBJ1-4; V gene: TRBV11-2; clone size: many; D gene: TRBD1; CDR3 protein: CASSPLGQGRKLFF; CDR3 DNA: TGTGCCAGCAGCCCTCTTGGACAGGGTCGAAAACTGTTTTTT
J gene: TRBJ1-3; V gene: TRBV7-9; clone size: -; D gene: -; CDR3 protein: CASSLRAGAHSGNTIYF; CDR3 DNA: TGTGCCAGCAGCTTAAGAGCGGGGGCTCACTCTGGAAACACCATATATTTT
J gene: TRBJ2-7; V gene: TRBV3-1; clone size: -; D gene: -; CDR3 protein: CASSQGQGKITYEQYF; CDR3 DNA: TGTGCCAGCAGCCAAGGGCAGGGAAAAATTACCTACGAGCAGTACTTC
J gene: TRBJ1-3; V gene: TRBV7-9; clone size: few; D gene: -; CDR3 protein: CASSSRDGPVGIYF; CDR3 DNA: TGTGCCAGCAGCTCCCGGGACGGCCCCGTTGGCATATATTTT
J gene: TRBJ2-1; V gene: TRBV3-1; clone size: many; D gene: -; CDR3 protein: CASSLASATPQFF; CDR3 DNA: TGTGCCAGCAGCCTAGCGAGCGCCACCCCGCAGTTCTTC
J gene: TRBJ1-1; V gene: TRBV2; clone size: many; D gene: -; CDR3 protein: CASSDYPMNTEAFF; CDR3 DNA: TGTGCCAGCAGTGATTATCCGATGAACACTGAAGCTTTCTTT
J gene: TRBJ2-7; V gene: TRBV3-1; clone size: few; D gene: TRBD2; CDR3 protein: CASSRPGGTYEQYF; CDR3 DNA: TGTGCCAGCAGCCGACCCGGGGGGACCTACGAGCAGTACTTC
J gene: TRBJ2-1; V gene: TRBV7-9; clone size: -; D gene: -; CDR3 protein: CASSSDRSYNEQFF; CDR3 DNA: TGTGCCAGCAGCTCAGACAGATCCTACAATGAGCAGTTCTTC
J gene: TRBJ2-1; V gene: TRBV7-3; clone size: few; D gene: TRBD2; CDR3 protein: CASSLRGGIDNEQFF; CDR3 DNA: TGTGCCAGCAGCCTACGGGGAGGGATCGACAATGAGCAGTTCTTC
J gene: TRBJ1-1; V gene: TRBV15; clone size: many; D gene: -; CDR3 protein: CATSRLTEAFF; CDR3 DNA: TGTGCCACCAGCAGACTGACTGAAGCTTTCTTT
J gene: TRBJ1-6; V gene: TRBV12-3/TRBV12-4; clone size: -; D gene: -; CDR3 protein: CASTRRGWGSPLHF; CDR3 DNA: TGTGCCAGCACCCGACGTGGCTGGGGCTCACCCCTCCACTTT
J gene: TRBJ2-2; V gene: TRBV6-2/TRBV6-3; clone size: few; D gene: -; CDR3 protein: CATLHLSGTNTGELFF; CDR3 DNA: TGTGCCACCCTCCATTTAAGTGGGACTAACACCGGGGAGCTGTTTTTT
J gene: TRBJ1-2; V gene: TRBV11-2; clone size: -; D gene: -; CDR3 protein: CASSLDIGYGYTF; CDR3 DNA: TGTGCCAGCAGCTTAGATATCGGCTATGGCTACACCTTC
J gene: TRBJ2-7; V gene: TRBV29-1; clone size: many; D gene: TRBD1; CDR3 protein: CSVGGQGGVYEQYF; CDR3 DNA: TGCAGCGTAGGGGGACAGGGGGGAGTCTACGAGCAGTACTTC
J gene: TRBJ2-3; V gene: TRBV27; clone size: few; D gene: -; CDR3 protein: CASSFGPTQYF; CDR3 DNA: TGTGCCAGCAGTTTTGGTCCTACGCAGTATTTT
J gene: TRBJ1-5; V gene: TRBV2; clone size: -; D gene: TRBD1; CDR3 protein: CTSSAGQGYQPQHF; CDR3 DNA: TGTACCAGCAGTGCGGGACAGGGTTACCAGCCCCAGCATTTT
J gene: TRBJ2-5; V gene: TRBV11-2; clone size: -; D gene: TRBD2; CDR3 protein: CASSLGAGVGETQYF; CDR3 DNA: TGTGCCAGCAGCTTAGGGGCGGGAGTAGGGGAGACCCAGTACTTC
J gene: TRBJ1-2; V gene: TRBV6-6; clone size: few; D gene: -; CDR3 protein: CASSYGQQSNYGYTF; CDR3 DNA: TGTGCCAGCAGTTACGGACAACAGAGTAACTATGGCTACACCTTC
J gene: TRBJ1-1; V gene: TRBV27; clone size: many; D gene: TRBD1; CDR3 protein: CASGGQGGTEAFF; CDR3 DNA: TGTGCCAGCGGAGGACAGGGTGGCACTGAAGCTTTCTTT